What follows is one T cell receptor beta chain and its context. Antigen specificity is unknown. The data were obtained in a study of CXCR3-negative and CXCR3-positive naive CD8 T cells. Across the study: For each library, about 1.5 +/- 0.3 million TRB reads were obtained, 130 million to 150 million in total. Overall study results and limits: Naive CXCR3-positive cells had TRB CDR3s more hydrophobic than those of CXCR3-negative naive cells. TRB CDR3 properties were used to infer TCR strength, and surface CD5 was comparable between naive subsets. TRBV-TRBJ usage was similar across naive CXCR3 subsets but distinct in memory cells.

A CD45RO-CCR7+CD27+CD95- phenotype identified naive CD8+ T cells. It was by 5' RACE with UMI labels that the TRB cDNA libraries were prepared. Using the 5' RACE reads, TCRdb records one entry per CDR3 protein without DNA. The listing contains some 140,000 distinct CDR3 sequences. The TCR was taken from a human donor in good health. Some clones in this sample may be carry-over from other donors' samples. The specimen was naive CXCR3+ CD8+ T cells from blood. The subset here: CD45RO-CCR7+CD27+CD95- naive CD8+ T cells expressing CXCR3 (TNR3+).

This CDR3 is CASSLYTGTEAFF. The J gene is TRBJ1-1, the V gene TRBV7-3. From germline, CDR1 is SGHTA and CDR2 FQGTGA. The CDR3 contains 13 residues.